This T cell receptor (beta chain) was sequenced in a study of blood T cells in healthy people across ages. Germline V gene sequence: CDR1 DFQATT, CDR2 SNEGSKA (reference sequence). The CDR3 totals 13 residues. The V and J ends lost 6 bases and 4 bases respectively, with 13 bases between them. For the second PCR, which ran for about 7 to 11 cycles, a sample-barcoded 5' primer and a J-beta primer mix were used. TCRdb fed the 5' RACE reads into MiXCR, producing one record per CDR3 protein. Of roughly 2 million distinct CDR3 sequences in the sample, around 48% are singletons; the top ten hold approximately 2%.

The chain joins TRBV20-1 to TRBJ2-4; tentative D call: TRBD1 (6 bases). Input material: blood. This receptor was obtained from a middle-aged woman in good health. CDR3 DNA sequence: TGCAGTGCACCACAGGGTGGGAAAAACATTCAGTACTTC. Amino acid sequence: CSAPQGGKNIQYF.